A selection of T cell receptor beta chains follows, all from one sample in a study of cytomegalovirus exposure and HLA in healthy donors. Profiled with immunoSEQ multiplex PCR; TCRdb holds only in-frame clones, not every one. The record lists tens of thousands of clones, of which the ten most abundant hold approximately 4.5%. Specimen: PBMCs. These receptors were collected from a woman aged 40 to 50 in good health and CMV-seropositive. Both conserved end residues are part of each CDR3. The D gene is left open where the match is weak.

V	J	D	DNA	CDR3
TRBV11-1	TRBJ2-7	-	TGTGCCAGCAGCTTAGGCGGGCGCGTTTTTGAGGAGCAGTACTTC	CASSLGGRVFEEQYF
TRBV6-6	TRBJ2-7	TRBD1	TGTGCCAGCAGTTGGACAGGAAACGAGCAGTACTTC	CASSWTGNEQYF
TRBV6-1	TRBJ2-1	TRBD2	TGTGCCAGCAGTGAATCGGAGCGGGGGGGATACAATGAGCAGTTCTTC	CASSESERGGYNEQFF
TRBV19	TRBJ1-2	-	TGTGCCAGTAGTATAGGAAACCGCCAGGGGTATGGCTACACCTTC	CASSIGNRQGYGYTF
TRBV6-1	TRBJ2-7	TRBD1	TGTGCCAGCAGAGTCGACAGGGGCTCTTCCAACGAGCAGTACTTC	CASRVDRGSSNEQYF
TRBV7-8	TRBJ1-1	-	TGTGCCAGCAGCTTCTTGAACACTGAAGCTTTCTTT	CASSFLNTEAFF
TRBV29-1	TRBJ2-1	-	TGCAGCGTTGAAGTTCTGGGACAATACAATGAGCAGTTCTTC	CSVEVLGQYNEQFF
TRBV5-4	TRBJ1-4	TRBD1	TGTGCCAGCAGCCAAACAGGGGGACTAAATGAAAAACTGTTTTTT	CASSQTGGLNEKLFF
TRBV18	TRBJ2-7	-	TGTGCCAGCTCACCCGCCACCTACGAGCAGTACTTC	CASSPATYEQYF
TRBV15	TRBJ1-4	TRBD1	TGTGCCACCAGCAGAGACGGGGGACAGGGGTCTGAAAAACTGTTTTTT	CATSRDGGQGSEKLFF
TRBV6-1	TRBJ1-5	-	TGTGCCAGCAGTGTACAGGGAACTCAACGGCCCCAGCATTTT	CASSVQGTQRPQHF
TRBV9	TRBJ2-5	-	TGTGCCAGCAGCTCGCGGGACTTTCAAGAGACCCAGTACTTC	CASSSRDFQETQYF
TRBV5-6	TRBJ1-4	TRBD1	TGTGCCAGCAGCGTGGGACAGTTCAATGAAAAACTGTTTTTT	CASSVGQFNEKLFF
TRBV2	TRBJ1-2	TRBD1	TGTGCCAGCAAAGTTCTCCGGGACAGTTATGGCTACACCTTC	CASKVLRDSYGYTF
TRBV5-4	TRBJ2-7	TRBD1	TGTGCCAGCAGCTACCGGGACAGACCCAGCTACGAGCAGTACTTC	CASSYRDRPSYEQYF
TRBV5-1	TRBJ1-2	-	TGCGCCAGCAGCTTGATCCAGGGCTCCTATGGCTACACCTTC	CASSLIQGSYGYTF
TRBV7-8	TRBJ2-1	-	TGTGCCAGCAGCCCAGGTAGGGGGTATGAGCAGTTCTTC	CASSPGRGYEQFF
TRBV15	TRBJ2-1	-	TGTGCCACCAGCAGTGCTAGCGTAGAACTCCTTGGGTATGAGCAGTTCTTC	CATSSASVELLGYEQFF
TRBV29-1	TRBJ1-2	-	TGCAGCGTTGAACGGGTCGACTATGGCTACACCTTC	CSVERVDYGYTF
TRBV5-4	TRBJ2-2	-	TGTGCCAGCAGCTTACAGGGAAGGGGCACCGGGGAGCTGTTTTTT	CASSLQGRGTGELFF
TRBV14	TRBJ1-6	TRBD1	TGTGCCAGCAGCCAAGAGGGGACAGGGATTTCACCCCTCCACTTT	CASSQEGTGISPLHF
TRBV4-1	TRBJ2-3	TRBD2	TGCGCCAGCAGCCGTACTCGACTAGCGGGGGGGCCAGATACGCAGTATTTT	CASSRTRLAGGPDTQYF
TRBV28	TRBJ2-2	-	TGTGCCAGCAGCCTAATGGCGGGACGAAGGGTCACCGGGGAGCTGTTTTTT	CASSLMAGRRVTGELFF
TRBV7-6	TRBJ1-2	TRBD1	TGTGCCAGCAGCTTATACTCGAATTTAGCTCAGGGGGCTAACTATGGCTACACCTTC	CASSLYSNLAQGANYGYTF
TRBV11-3	TRBJ1-1	TRBD1	TGTGCCAGCAGCCCGGGACAGCACCTGAACACTGAAGCTTTCTTT	CASSPGQHLNTEAFF
TRBV6-4	TRBJ2-1	TRBD2	TGTGCCAGCAGTAAAATGGGACTAGCGGGGGACAATGAGCAGTTCTTC	CASSKMGLAGDNEQFF
TRBV5-4	TRBJ2-5	TRBD1	TGTGCCAGCAGCTACGGACAGGGGGGCCAAGAGACCCAGTACTTC	CASSYGQGGQETQYF
TRBV27	TRBJ2-1	TRBD2	TGTGCCAGCAGTTTATGGGGCGGGACTAGCGGGACGAATGAGCAGTTCTTC	CASSLWGGTSGTNEQFF
TRBV5-3	TRBJ1-6	TRBD1	TGTGCCAGAAGCTTGTGGACCGACAGGGTCCAAAGGAGCTCCTATAATTCACCCCTCCACTTT	CARSLWTDRVQRSSYNSPLHF
TRBV27	TRBJ1-3	-	TGTGCCAGCAGTTTAAGGAGGGGTAACACCATATATTTT	CASSLRRGNTIYF
TRBV19	TRBJ2-3	TRBD2	TGTGCCAGTAGTATAACGGGGGGAGACACAGATACGCAGTATTTT	CASSITGGDTDTQYF
TRBV7-2	TRBJ2-5	TRBD1	TGTGCCAGCAGCTTCGACAGGGTAGTAGAGACCCAGTACTTC	CASSFDRVVETQYF
TRBV6-4	TRBJ1-4	TRBD1	TGTGCCAGCCGGCGGGACAGCCTTAATGAAAAACTGTTTTTT	CASRRDSLNEKLFF
TRBV9	TRBJ2-1	-	TGTGCCAGCAGCCGGGGAAAGGATGAGCAGTTCTTC	CASSRGKDEQFF
TRBV5-6	TRBJ2-2	-	TGTGCCAGCAGCTTGGGTGGCGGGATTTCCGGGGAGCTGTTTTTT	CASSLGGGISGELFF
TRBV5-6	TRBJ2-7	-	TGTGCCAGCAGCTTTGATACCTACGAGCAGTACTTC	CASSFDTYEQYF
TRBV19	TRBJ2-2	TRBD1	TGTGCCAGTAGTATAGCCCGGGACAGGGGGAACGACGGGGAGCTGTTTTTT	CASSIARDRGNDGELFF
TRBV10-3	TRBJ2-1	TRBD2	TGTGCCATCAGTGAGCCGGGGACTAGTATTAGTTCCTACAATGAGCAGTTCTTC	CAISEPGTSISSYNEQFF
TRBV6-1	TRBJ2-1	TRBD2	TGTGCCACTGATACTAAGGGACTAGCAATGAATGAGCAGTTCTTC	CATDTKGLAMNEQFF
TRBV4-1	TRBJ2-5	-	TGCGCCAGCAGCCAACCGGGATCGGAAGAGACCCAGTACTTC	CASSQPGSEETQYF
TRBV5-4	TRBJ1-4	-	TGTGCCAGCAGCCCCCGTTTACAGGGAAATGAAAAACTGTTTTTT	CASSPRLQGNEKLFF
TRBV7-8	TRBJ2-7	-	TGTGCCAGCAGCTCACTGAATGTCTACGAGCAGTACTTC	CASSSLNVYEQYF
TRBV6-5	TRBJ1-3	-	TGTGCCAGCAGTTACTCCCCATCTGGAAACACCATATATTTT	CASSYSPSGNTIYF
TRBV7-9	TRBJ1-2	-	TGTGCCAGCAGCCGTGGGGAGTCCCTTAGGAATGGCTACACCTTC	CASSRGESLRNGYTF
TRBV15	TRBJ1-4	-	TGTGCCACCAGCAGAGTTTTATTACAGGGTGGGGAAAAACTGTTTTTT	CATSRVLLQGGEKLFF
TRBV7-9	TRBJ1-2	TRBD1	TGTGCCAGCAGCCTCCGGGACAGCCTCTACAGAGGCTACACCTTC	CASSLRDSLYRGYTF
TRBV21-1	TRBJ2-1	-	TGTGCCAGCAGCAAAGAGTGTCTAGCGTCGTACAATGAGCAGTTCTTC	CASSKECLASYNEQFF
TRBV2	TRBJ2-4	TRBD2	TGTGCCAGCAGGGGACTAGCGGTAGCCAAAAACATTCAGTACTTC	CASRGLAVAKNIQYF
TRBV7-9	TRBJ2-5	TRBD2	TGTGCCAGCAGCTTCCCGGGCGGGACTAGCGGGCCCCAAGAGACCCAGTACTTC	CASSFPGGTSGPQETQYF
TRBV6-6	TRBJ2-7	TRBD2	TGTGCCAGCAGTTGGGTAGCGGGAAAGTACGAGCAGTACTTC	CASSWVAGKYEQYF
TRBV6-5	TRBJ1-4	TRBD1	TGTGCCAGCAGGGAGAACAGGGGTCTTGAAAAACTGTTTTTT	CASRENRGLEKLFF
TRBV11-3	TRBJ1-1	-	TGTGCCAGCAGCTTAGAGGGCACAGACACTGAAGCTTTCTTT	CASSLEGTDTEAFF
TRBV4-3	TRBJ2-5	TRBD1	TGCGCCAGCAGCCAGACAGGGGTACAAGAGACCCAGTACTTC	CASSQTGVQETQYF
TRBV11-2	TRBJ2-7	TRBD2	TGTGCCAGCAGCTTAGGCTTAGCGGGGACCGAGACCTTAGCCTACGAGCAGTACTTC	CASSLGLAGTETLAYEQYF
TRBV6-6	TRBJ2-7	-	TGTGCCAGCAGTACTCCCTCGGGGGTGTCCTACGAGCAGTACTTC	CASSTPSGVSYEQYF